A single sample gave rise to the 9 T cell receptor beta chains below, sequenced in a study of beta chain features in type 1 diabetes. cDNA synthesis used the whole RNA isolate, giving expressed TCRB sequences. Using immunoSEQ multiplex PCR, the repertoire was profiled, and TCRdb retains in-frame clones only, with some absent. Of about 370,000 clones detected, over 8.5% appear once; the ten largest clones hold about 0.6%. Study-wide points: Significant though moderate, a shortening of TCRB CDR3s appeared in all four CD4+ subsets of Type 1 diabetes patients.

The antigens of these receptors remain unknown. The material sequenced was central memory CD4+ T cells from blood. These receptors came from a man aged 25 to 40 with type 1 diabetes.

The gene calls are TRBV7-2 and TRBJ2-7; 11 bases line up with TRBD2. The V gene's germline CDR1 is SGHTA and CDR2 FQGNSA. This CDR3 is built from 14 residues. V trimming: 5 bases; J trimming: 5 bases; junction bases outside the gene matches: 5. CDR3: CASSRTSGSHEQYF. The CDR3 DNA follows: TGTGCCAGCAGCCGTACTAGCGGGAGCCACGAGCAGTACTTC. The entire variable domain, with the rest obtained from reference TRBV7-2 and TRBJ2-7, is as follows: GAGVSQSPSNKVTEKGKDVELRCDPISGHTALYWYRQSLGQGLEFLIYFQGNSAPDKSGLPSDRFSAERTGGSVSTLTIQRTQQEDSAVYLCASSRTSGSHEQYFGPGTRLTVT.

This clone showed up just a few times. The V gene is TRBV30, the J gene TRBJ2-5; TRBD2 matches at 13 bases. The CDR3 has 18 amino acids. Trimming cost V 1 base and J 5 bases; bases outside gene matches: 13. CDR1 and CDR2 (germline): GTSNPN, SVGIG (reference sequence). This CDR3 reads CAWSGLTSGRIGSETQYF. In DNA form, the CDR3 reads TGTGCCTGGAGTGGGCTGACTAGCGGGAGGATCGGGAGCGAGACCCAGTACTTC.

A few counts support this clone. The chain links TRBV7-9 to TRBJ2-3; 8 positions agree with TRBD2. CDR3 length: 15 amino acids. CDR1 SEHNR and CDR2 FQNEAQ come from the germline V gene (reference sequence). Unmatched junction bases numbered 6, after V lost 7 bases and J lost 0 bases. The CDR3 reads CASTFSGISTDTQYF. In DNA form, the CDR3 reads TGTGCCAGCACCTTTAGCGGGATAAGCACAGATACGCAGTATTTT.

The CDR3 DNA is TGTGCCAGCAGTGAAGCGGCCGCCCAAAGCTCCTACGAGCAGTACTTC. As protein: CASSEAAAQSSYEQYF. This chain connects TRBV2 to TRBJ2-7; D uncertain. The germline gives CDR1 SNHLY, CDR2 FYNNEI. Trimming shortened V by 0 bases and J by 0 bases, and 12 bases separated the two germline ends. The CDR3 runs to 16 residues.

This clone was seen only a few times. This chain's CDR3 is CASSPPGTAWAGELFF. Here the CDR3 DNA reads TGTGCCAGCTCACCACCCGGGACAGCGTGGGCCGGGGAGCTGTTTTTT. The rearrangement joins TRBV18 to TRBJ2-2, with 7 bases fitting TRBD1. V dropped 0 bases and J dropped 6; count of bases not matched to a gene: 7. The CDR3 has 16 amino acids. Germline CDR1 reads KGHSH; CDR2 reads LQKENI.

There are a few counts of this clone. The rearrangement uses TRBV15 and TRBJ1-1; 10 positions agree with TRBD1. This CDR3 spans 15 amino acids. Germline CDR1 reads LNHNV; CDR2 reads YYDKDF (reference sequence). The V segment lost 0 bases and the J segment 5 bases; nucleotides outside the gene matches: 3. As DNA, the CDR3 is TGTGCCACCAGCAGAGATCCGGACAGGGGGACTGAAGCTTTCTTT. Translation: CATSRDPDRGTEAFF. Combining the CDR3 with reference TRBV15 and TRBJ1-1 gives the whole variable domain DAMVIQNPRYQVTQFGKPVTLSCSQTLNHNVMYWYQQKSSQAPKLLFHYYDKDFNNEADTPDNFQSRRPNTSFCFLDIRSPGLGDTAMYLCATSRDPDRGTEAFFGQGTRLTVV.

This clone was seen a few times. The chain carries TRBV18 and TRBJ1-4; 8 bases fit TRBD1. This CDR3 has 13 amino acids. The V gene's germline CDR1 is KGHSH and CDR2 LQKENI. V gave up 4 bases and J gave up 6 bases; unmatched junction bases: 1. CDR3 in DNA: TGTGCCAGCTCACGGGACAGGCATGAAAAACTGTTTTTT. As protein: CASSRDRHEKLFF. The variable domain in full, completed from reference TRBV18 and TRBJ1-4, reads NAGVMQNPRHLVRRRGQEARLRCSPMKGHSHVYWYRQLPEEGLKFMVYLQKENIIDESGMPKERFSAEFPKEGPSILRIQQVVRGDSAAYFCASSRDRHEKLFFGSGTQLSVL.

The rearrangement joins TRBV5-1 to TRBJ2-5; unclear D gene. This CDR3 region has 11 residues. Deletions cut 7 bases from V and 4 bases from J, with 8 bases between. Germline-derived CDR1 and CDR2 are SGHRS and YFSETQ. The DNA of the CDR3 is TGCGCCAGCGCCTTTTCAGAGACCCAGTACTTC. Its translation is CASAFSETQYF.

The chain has TRBV28 and TRBJ1-2; D might be TRBD1 (6 bases). Germline CDR1 reads MDHEN; CDR2 reads SYDVKM. Trimming left V 2 bases short and J 5 bases short, with 12 bases between. The CDR3 contains 14 residues. CDR3 protein: CASSLSLTGYGYTF. The DNA of the CDR3 is TGTGCCAGCAGTTTAAGCCTTACAGGGTATGGCTACACCTTC.